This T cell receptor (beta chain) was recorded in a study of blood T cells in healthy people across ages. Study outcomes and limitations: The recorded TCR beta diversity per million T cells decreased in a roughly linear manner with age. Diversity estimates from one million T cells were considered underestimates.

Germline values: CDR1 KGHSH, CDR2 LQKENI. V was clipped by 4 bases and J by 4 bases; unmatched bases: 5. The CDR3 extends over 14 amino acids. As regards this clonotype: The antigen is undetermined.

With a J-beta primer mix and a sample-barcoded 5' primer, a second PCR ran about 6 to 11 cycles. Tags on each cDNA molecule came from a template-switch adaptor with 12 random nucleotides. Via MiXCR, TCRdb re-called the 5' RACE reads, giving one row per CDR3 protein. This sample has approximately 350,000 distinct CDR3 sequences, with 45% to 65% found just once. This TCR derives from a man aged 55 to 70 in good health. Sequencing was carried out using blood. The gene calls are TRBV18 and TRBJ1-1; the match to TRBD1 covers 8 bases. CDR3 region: CASSHRDRSTEAFF. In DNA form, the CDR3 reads TGTGCCAGCTCACACCGGGACAGGTCCACTGAAGCTTTCTTT.